This T cell receptor (beta chain) originates from a study of T cells after yellow fever vaccination. Study-level background: Preparation used SMART-Seq v4 Ultra Low Input for the low-cell-number fractions. Study conclusions and caveats: Overlap between CD4 and CD8 compartments was detected for a small share of clonotypes.

Template switching with 5'RACE generated the TCR cDNA and added a universal primer site and UMIs. From the 5' RACE reads, TCRdb called clonotypes with MiXCR, one entry per CDR3 protein. In the table there are just under 600,000 distinct CDR3 sequences, around an eighth of which are singletons. This clonotype was detected a few times. Its antigen is as yet unknown. J lost 6 bases, V lost 4 bases, and 12 bases had no gene match. Germline CDR1 and CDR2: LGHDT and YNNKEL (reference sequence). This CDR3 comprises 15 residues. The sequence came from a man aged 25 to 45 who received the YFV17D yellow fever vaccine. Sample: PBMCs, taken on the day of the yellow fever booster vaccination. The chain carries TRBV3-1 and TRBJ2-7; TRBD1 agrees at 7 bases. The CDR3 bases are TGTGCCAGCAGCCCTACTTACACAGGGGAAGTCGAGCAGTACTTC. This gives the protein CASSPTYTGEVEQYF.